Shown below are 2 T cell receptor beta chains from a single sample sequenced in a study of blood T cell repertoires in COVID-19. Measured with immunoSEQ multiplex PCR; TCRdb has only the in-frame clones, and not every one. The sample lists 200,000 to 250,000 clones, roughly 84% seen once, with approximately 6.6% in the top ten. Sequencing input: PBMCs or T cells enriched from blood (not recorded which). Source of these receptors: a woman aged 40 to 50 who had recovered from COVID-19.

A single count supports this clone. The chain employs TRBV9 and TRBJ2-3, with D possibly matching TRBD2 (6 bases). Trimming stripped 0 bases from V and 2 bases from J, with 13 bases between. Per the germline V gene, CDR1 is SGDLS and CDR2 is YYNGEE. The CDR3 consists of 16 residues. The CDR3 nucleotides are TGTGCCAGCAGCGTAGTGGGTTCGGGAGTCACAGATACGCAGTATTTT. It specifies CASSVVGSGVTDTQYF.

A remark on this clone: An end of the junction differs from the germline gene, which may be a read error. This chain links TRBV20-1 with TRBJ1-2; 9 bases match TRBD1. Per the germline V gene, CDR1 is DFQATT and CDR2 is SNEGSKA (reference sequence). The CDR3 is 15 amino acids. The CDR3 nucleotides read TGCAGTACTAGTACGCAAACAGGGGGCCCTTCTGGCTACACCTTC. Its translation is CSTSTQTGGPSGYTF.